Given below is one T cell receptor beta chain in context. The data stem from a study of T cells after yellow fever vaccination. Looked up from germline, CDR1 is MGHRA and CDR2 is YSYEKL. J gave up 5 bases and V 0 bases, and 13 bases lay outside the gene matches. The CDR3 spans 18 residues. Production of TCR cDNA was by 5'RACE template switching, which also added a universal primer site and UMIs. Each CDR3 protein gets one entry after TCRdb re-called the 5' RACE reads with MiXCR. This sample has fewer than 500,000 distinct CDR3 sequences; about 19% occur once, and the top ten carry over 15%. The gene calls are TRBV4-1 and TRBJ2-5; TRBD2 agrees at 9 bases. The sample in question was PBMCs, obtained before the yellow fever booster vaccination. The clonotype comes from a man younger than 35 who received the YFV17D yellow fever vaccine. CDR3 amino acids: CASSQESRAGGPGETQYF. For the CDR3, the DNA is TGCGCCAGCAGCCAAGAAAGTAGAGCGGGGGGTCCGGGGGAGACCCAGTACTTC.